The 25 T cell receptor beta chains below were found in one sample sequenced in a study of blood T cell repertoires in COVID-19. Sequencing used immunoSEQ multiplex PCR; TCRdb keeps in-frame clones, though not all of them. This sample has around 260,000 clones, with 70% to 90% found just once. Sequenced: peripheral blood. Receptors were obtained from a human donor with COVID-19, enrolled during active disease. The donor label of this sample is uncertain.

V is TRBV4-1 and J is TRBJ1-1, with D uncertain. This CDR3 contains 14 residues. Germline V gene data show CDR1 as MGHRA and CDR2 as YSYEKL. Trimming removed 0 bases at V and 4 bases at J, with 9 bases between. CDR3 bases: TGCGCCAGCAGCCAAGAGACTCGCACCACTGAAGCTTTCTTT. Translated: CASSQETRTTEAFF.

This chain connects TRBV3-1 (or the pseudogene TRBV3-2) to TRBJ1-1; D may be TRBD1 (5 bases). Trimming stripped 1 base from V and 5 bases from J, with 14 bases between. This CDR3 contains 15 residues. Germline V gene data show CDR1 as LGHDT and CDR2 as YNNKEL (reference sequence). The DNA of the CDR3 is TGTGCCAGCAGCCAAGCCGTCAGGGAAGGGACTGAAGCTTTCTTT. It codes for CASSQAVREGTEAFF.

This sequence joins TRBV19 and TRBJ1-5; D remains unclear. The germline gives CDR1 LNHDA, CDR2 SQIVND (reference sequence). The CDR3 consists of 12 residues. Trimming cost V 5 bases and J 6 bases, with 8 bases left between them. The DNA for the CDR3 is TGTGCCAGTAGTTTCTCACTTCAGCCCCAGCATTTT. Translation: CASSFSLQPQHF.

Written as DNA, the CDR3 is TGTGCCAGCACCAGGTCTGACTATGGCTACACCTTC. Translating gives CASTRSDYGYTF. The chain recombines TRBV6-5 with TRBJ1-2; no clear D. Germline V gene sequence: CDR1 MNHEY, CDR2 SVGAGI. The CDR3 sequence is 12 residues long. Between the trimmed V and J ends, which lost 7 bases and 3 bases, there was a span of 9 bases.

The rearrangement uses TRBV28 and TRBJ2-2, with 8 bases fitting TRBD2. Unmatched junction bases numbered 11, after V lost 7 bases and J lost 4 bases. Germline V CDR1 and CDR2: MDHEN, SYDVKM. The CDR3 consists of 16 residues. The CDR3 spells CASTPPGLVATGELFF. The DNA of the CDR3 is TGTGCCAGCACCCCCCCGGGACTAGTCGCCACCGGGGAGCTGTTTTTT. Using reference TRBV28 and TRBJ2-2 for the parts outside the CDR3, the full variable domain is DVKVTQSSRYLVKRTGEKVFLECVQDMDHENMFWYRQDPGLGLRLIYFSYDVKMKEKGDIPEGYSVSREKKERFSLILESASTNQTSMYLCASTPPGLVATGELFFGEGSRLTVL.

The rearrangement uses TRBV15 and TRBJ2-4; TRBD1 matches at 9 bases. The CDR3 spans 15 residues. Germline values: CDR1 LNHNV, CDR2 YYDKDF (reference sequence). V was pared by 5 bases and J by 7 bases, with 9 bases of the junction left unmatched. The CDR3 bases are TGTGCCACCAGCGTCATGGCCGGGACAGGGAACATTCAGTACTTC. This gives the protein CATSVMAGTGNIQYF.

The J gene is TRBJ1-1, the V gene TRBV27; 7 bases are shared with TRBD1. CDR1 and CDR2 from the germline V gene are MNHEY and SMNVEV (reference sequence). The CDR3 sequence is 13 residues long. V was pared by 5 bases and J by 7 bases, with 7 bases of the junction left unmatched. Written as DNA, the CDR3 is TGTGCCAGCAGTCATGGACAGGTGGATGAAGCTTTCTTT. Residues: CASSHGQVDEAFF.

The J gene is TRBJ1-1, the V gene TRBV5-1, with D perhaps TRBD1 (6 bases). There are 13 residues in the CDR3. V lost 2 bases, J lost 3 bases, and 8 bases lay in between. Germline-derived CDR1 and CDR2 are SGHRS and YFSETQ. In DNA, the CDR3 is TGCGCCAGCAGCTTCAAGGGGGACACTGAAGCTTTCTTT. It yields the protein CASSFKGDTEAFF.

CDR3 nucleotide sequence: TGTGCCAGCAGCGCCTTCACTAGCGGGAGGTACAATGAGCAGTTCTTC. Protein: CASSAFTSGRYNEQFF. The V gene is TRBV9, the J gene TRBJ2-1; 12 bases are a match to TRBD2. The CDR3 is 16 amino acids. The J segment lost 4 bases and the V segment lost 3 bases, leaving 5 bases of the junction unmatched. Germline-derived CDR1 and CDR2 are SGDLS and YYNGEE.

The chain combines TRBV18 with TRBJ2-1, with TRBD2 matching 8 bases. The CDR3 consists of 16 residues. Germline V gives CDR1 KGHSH, CDR2 LQKENI. The V and J ends lost 4 bases and 6 bases, in that order; junction bases with no gene match: 11. This CDR3 reads CASSLGAGGRGNEQFF. CDR3 DNA: TGTGCCAGCTCACTGGGGGCGGGAGGTCGAGGCAATGAGCAGTTCTTC. The entire variable domain, with the rest obtained from reference TRBV18 and TRBJ2-1, is as follows: NAGVMQNPRHLVRRRGQEARLRCSPMKGHSHVYWYRQLPEEGLKFMVYLQKENIIDESGMPKERFSAEFPKEGPSILRIQQVVRGDSAAYFCASSLGAGGRGNEQFFGPGTRLTVL.

This clone was picked up a small number of times. The chain has TRBV28 and TRBJ1-2, with D possibly matching TRBD1 (6 bases). This CDR3 has 10 amino acids. V was cut by 5 bases and J by 10 bases, with 8 bases left in between. CDR1 is MDHEN and CDR2 is SYDVKM in the germline V gene. The CDR3 here is CASSRTAYTF. The CDR3 coding sequence is TGTGCCAGCAGTCGGACAGCCTACACCTTC.

The chain joins TRBV3-1 (or the pseudogene TRBV3-2) to TRBJ1-2; D is unresolved. The germline V and J ends were trimmed by 1 base and 5 bases, with 17 bases remaining between them. The germline V gene has CDR1 LGHDT and CDR2 YNNKEL (reference sequence). There are 16 residues in the CDR3. Here the CDR3 reads CASSQAVRREVYGYTF. CDR3 DNA: TGTGCCAGCAGCCAAGCCGTCCGGAGGGAGGTATATGGCTACACCTTC.

Ten or more counts support this clone. The chain carries TRBV28 and TRBJ1-4, with D unresolved. The V end lost 8 bases, the J end lost 8 bases, and 21 bases lay between the germline ends. CDR3 size: 15 residues. The germline gives CDR1 MDHEN, CDR2 SYDVKM. In nucleotides, the CDR3 is TGTGCCAGCGGACTCATACCGGGAGCCTCGGAAAAACTGTTTTTT. This encodes CASGLIPGASEKLFF.

The rearrangement links TRBV5-1 to TRBJ1-3, with D perhaps TRBD1 (6 bases). The CDR3 is 16 residues long. Germline CDR1 reads SGHRS; CDR2 reads YFSETQ. Trimming removed 4 bases from V and 0 bases from J, with 14 bases in between. The CDR3 coding sequence is TGCGCCAGCAGCATCTCCGGACAGACCTCTGGAAACACCATATATTTT. As protein: CASSISGQTSGNTIYF.

CDR3 in amino acids: CASSLGGAGYGLGYTF. The CDR3 DNA is TGTGCCAGCAGCTTGGGCGGGGCCGGCTATGGTCTTGGCTACACCTTC. V is TRBV5-6 and J is TRBJ1-2, with D perhaps TRBD1 (5 bases). In germline, CDR1 is SGHDT, CDR2 YYEEEE. Trimming removed 0 bases at V and 7 bases at J, with 19 bases between. CDR3 length: 16 amino acids.

The gene calls are TRBV19 and TRBJ2-5, with no clear D. V was pared by 5 bases and J by 5 bases, with 18 bases between. This CDR3 has 15 amino acids. CDR1 LNHDA and CDR2 SQIVND come from the germline V gene (reference sequence). The CDR3 sequence: CASSALNPFVETQYF. The CDR3 DNA reads as TGTGCCAGTAGTGCCCTAAACCCATTTGTGGAGACCCAGTACTTC.

This chain links TRBV28 with TRBJ1-1; maybe TRBD1 (5 bases). The V and J ends lost 8 bases and 1 base respectively, with 17 bases between them. CDR1 and CDR2 from the germline V gene are MDHEN and SYDVKM. This CDR3 has 15 residues. In DNA form, the CDR3 reads TGTGCCAGCTTGGACACTGCCTTTTCGAACACTGAAGCTTTCTTT. It specifies CASLDTAFSNTEAFF.

This clone was seen once. The CDR3 DNA follows: TGTGCCAGCAGCGCCTCCGGGACATCGGGCGAAAAACTGTTTTTT. Its protein product is CASSASGTSGEKLFF. The rearrangement links TRBV13 to TRBJ1-4; D might be TRBD1 (6 bases). Germline values: CDR1 PRHDT, CDR2 FYEKMQ (reference sequence). The CDR3 consists of 15 residues. V was pared by 5 bases and J by 8 bases, with 18 bases between.

V is TRBV27 and J is TRBJ2-5; weak D call: TRBD2 (6 bases). Germline-derived CDR1 and CDR2 are MNHEY and SMNVEV (reference sequence). V gave up 5 bases and J gave up 5 bases, with 18 bases separating them. The CDR3 extends over 15 amino acids. DNA for the CDR3: TGTGCCAGCAGTCCCCGACAACTAGCCGGCGAGACCCAGTACTTC. Amino acid sequence: CASSPRQLAGETQYF.

This chain links TRBV28 with TRBJ1-6, with D perhaps TRBD1 (5 bases). The CDR3 covers 16 residues. Deletions cut 4 bases from V and 0 bases from J, with 10 bases between. Germline CDR1 MDHEN, CDR2 SYDVKM. The CDR3 DNA reads as TGTGCCAGCAGTTCCCTCGACAGCTCCTATAATTCACCCCTCCACTTT. Translating it yields CASSSLDSSYNSPLHF.

The chain uses TRBV19 and TRBJ1-3; a possible D gene is TRBD1 (6 bases). Germline lookup yields CDR1 LNHDA and CDR2 SQIVND (reference sequence). V was trimmed by 6 bases and J by 0 bases, leaving 12 bases between them. This CDR3 comprises 15 residues. The CDR3 sequence is CASSIGQSSGNTIYF. The CDR3, as DNA: TGTGCCAGTAGCATCGGACAGTCCTCTGGAAACACCATATATTTT.

V usage is TRBV11-2 and J usage is TRBJ2-3; D gene ambiguous. The V gene's germline CDR1 is SGHAT and CDR2 FQNNGV. V was trimmed by 6 bases and J by 0 bases, leaving 7 bases between them. The CDR3 has 13 residues. The DNA of the CDR3 is TGTGCCAGCAGGTGGCCGAGCACAGATACGCAGTATTTT. It codes for CASRWPSTDTQYF.

The chain employs TRBV19 and TRBJ2-2; D not certain. With 2 bases removed from V and 3 bases from J, the gap between germline ends came to 7 bases. The CDR3 is made up of 14 amino acids. Germline loops: CDR1 LNHDA, CDR2 SQIVND (reference sequence). The CDR3 loop reads CASSISRDTGELFF. The DNA for the CDR3 is TGTGCCAGTAGTATAAGCCGGGACACCGGGGAGCTGTTTTTT.

This clone was picked up a small number of times. This chain joins TRBV28 and TRBJ2-1, with 10 bases matching TRBD2. The trim removed 2 bases at V and 5 bases at J, leaving 3 bases unmatched. Germline assignment: CDR1 MDHEN and CDR2 SYDVKM. CDR3 length equals 15 residues. The CDR3 sequence: CASSLNLAGDNEQFF. The DNA of the CDR3 is TGTGCCAGCAGTTTAAACCTAGCGGGAGACAATGAGCAGTTCTTC.

The J gene is TRBJ2-1, the V gene TRBV6-1; 12 bases map to TRBD2. Germline trimming cut 2 bases from V and 9 bases from J; bases unmatched to any gene: 11. The germline V gene encodes CDR1 MNHNS and CDR2 SASEGT. The CDR3 spans 17 residues. For the CDR3, the DNA is TGTGCCAGCAGTGAAATTTTTCTAGCGGGAGGGCAAAGTGAGCAGTTCTTC. This codes for CASSEIFLAGGQSEQFF.